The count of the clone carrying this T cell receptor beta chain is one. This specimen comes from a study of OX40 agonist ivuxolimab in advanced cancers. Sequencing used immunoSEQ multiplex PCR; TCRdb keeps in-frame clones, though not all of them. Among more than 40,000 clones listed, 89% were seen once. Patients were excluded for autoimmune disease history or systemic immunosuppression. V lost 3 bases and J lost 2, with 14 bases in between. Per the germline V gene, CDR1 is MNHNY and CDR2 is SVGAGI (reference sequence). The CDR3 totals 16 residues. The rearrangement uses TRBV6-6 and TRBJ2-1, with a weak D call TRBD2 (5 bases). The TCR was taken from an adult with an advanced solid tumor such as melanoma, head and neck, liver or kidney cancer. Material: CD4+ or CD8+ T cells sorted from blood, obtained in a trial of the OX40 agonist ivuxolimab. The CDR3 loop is CASSYIGEIPYNEQFF. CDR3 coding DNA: TGTGCCAGCAGTTATATCGGGGAGATACCCTACAATGAGCAGTTCTTC.